This T cell receptor (beta chain) was documented in a study of T cells in Graves' hyperthyroidism and ophthalmopathy. This clonotype was seen only a few times. Sampled blood dates from first hyperthyroidism diagnosis, and it precedes any ophthalmopathy symptoms. The PBMCs studied were ones that came from approximately 9.9 ml fresh peripheral blood. From RNA transcripts, TCR beta CDR3 regions were amplified. The study used the HTBI primer set for a first-round RT-PCR of the TCR CDR3. TCRdb re-derived calls from the multiplex PCR reads in MiXCR, one entry per CDR3 protein. The table shows 730,000 or so distinct CDR3 sequences, with about 17% occurring only once. The CDR3 is 13 residues long. From germline, CDR1 is LNHDA and CDR2 SQIVND (reference sequence). Deletions cut 4 bases from V and 2 bases from J, with 8 bases between.

The sequencing sample was made of blood. This clonotype originated in a woman between 50 and 59 years old with Graves' hyperthyroidism that later progressed to Graves' ophthalmopathy. The J gene is TRBJ2-5, the V gene TRBV19, with D uncertain. Written as DNA, the CDR3 is TGTGCCAGTAGTAACGGGCGTCAAGAGACCCAGTACTTC. Encoded protein: CASSNGRQETQYF.